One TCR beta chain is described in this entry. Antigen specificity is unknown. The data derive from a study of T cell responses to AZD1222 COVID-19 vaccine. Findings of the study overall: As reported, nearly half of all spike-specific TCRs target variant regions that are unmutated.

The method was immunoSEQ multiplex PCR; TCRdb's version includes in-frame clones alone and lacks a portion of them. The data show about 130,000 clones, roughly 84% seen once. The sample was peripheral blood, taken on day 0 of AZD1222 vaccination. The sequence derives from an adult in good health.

This CDR3 is CASSIQGDYNEQFF. For the CDR3, the DNA is TGTGCCAGTAGTATACAGGGTGACTACAATGAGCAGTTCTTC. This chain joins TRBV19 and TRBJ2-1; tentatively, D is TRBD1 (5 bases). Germline V gene sequence: CDR1 LNHDA, CDR2 SQIVND (reference sequence). The CDR3 length is 14 residues. The V end lost 2 bases, the J end lost 3 bases, and 8 bases lay between the germline ends.